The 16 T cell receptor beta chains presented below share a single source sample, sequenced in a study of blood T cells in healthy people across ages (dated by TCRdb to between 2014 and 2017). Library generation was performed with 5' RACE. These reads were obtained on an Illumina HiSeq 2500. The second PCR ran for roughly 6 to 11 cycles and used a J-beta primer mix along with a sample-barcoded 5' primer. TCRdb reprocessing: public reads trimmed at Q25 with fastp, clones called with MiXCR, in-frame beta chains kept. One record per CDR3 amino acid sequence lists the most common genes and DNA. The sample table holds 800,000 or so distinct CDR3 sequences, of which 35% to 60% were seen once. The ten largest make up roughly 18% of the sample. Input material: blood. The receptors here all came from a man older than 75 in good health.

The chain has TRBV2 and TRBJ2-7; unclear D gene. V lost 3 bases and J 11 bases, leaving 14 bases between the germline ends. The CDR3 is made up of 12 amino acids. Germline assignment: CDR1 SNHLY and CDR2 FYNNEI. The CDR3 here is CASSDGFSNKYF. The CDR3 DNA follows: TGTGCCAGCAGTGACGGGTTTAGCAACAAGTACTTC.

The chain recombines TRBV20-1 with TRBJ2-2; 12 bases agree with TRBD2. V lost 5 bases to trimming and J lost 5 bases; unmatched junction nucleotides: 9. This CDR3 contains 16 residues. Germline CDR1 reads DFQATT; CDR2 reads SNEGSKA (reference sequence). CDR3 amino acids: CSALTLAGGGTGELFF. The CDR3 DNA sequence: TGCAGTGCTCTAACACTAGCGGGAGGAGGGACCGGGGAGCTGTTTTTT.

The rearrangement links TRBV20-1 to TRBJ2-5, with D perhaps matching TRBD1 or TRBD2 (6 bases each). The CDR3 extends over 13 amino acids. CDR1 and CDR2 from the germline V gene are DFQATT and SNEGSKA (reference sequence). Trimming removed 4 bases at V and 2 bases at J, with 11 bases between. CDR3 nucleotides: TGCAGTGCTATGCTAGGGGGGCAAGAGACCCAGTACTTC. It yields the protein CSAMLGGQETQYF.

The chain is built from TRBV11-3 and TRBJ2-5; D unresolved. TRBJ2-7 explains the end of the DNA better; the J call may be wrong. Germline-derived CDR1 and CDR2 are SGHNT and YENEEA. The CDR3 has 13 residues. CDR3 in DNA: TGTGCCAGCAGCTTAGGTACCAAGGACGAGCAGTACTTC. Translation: CASSLGTKDEQYF.

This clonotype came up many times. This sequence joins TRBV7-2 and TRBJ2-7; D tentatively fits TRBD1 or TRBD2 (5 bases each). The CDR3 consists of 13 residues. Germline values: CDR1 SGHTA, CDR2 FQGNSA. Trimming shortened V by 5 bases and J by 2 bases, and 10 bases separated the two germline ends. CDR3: CASSPGPPYEQYF. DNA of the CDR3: TGTGCCAGCAGCCCGGGGCCCCCCTACGAGCAGTACTTC.

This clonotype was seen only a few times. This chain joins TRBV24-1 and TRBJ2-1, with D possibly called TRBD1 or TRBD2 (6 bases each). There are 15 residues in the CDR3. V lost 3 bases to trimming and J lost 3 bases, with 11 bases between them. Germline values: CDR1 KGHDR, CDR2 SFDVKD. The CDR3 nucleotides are TGTGCCACCAGTGATGGGGGGACATTCTACAATGAGCAGTTCTTC. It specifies CATSDGGTFYNEQFF.

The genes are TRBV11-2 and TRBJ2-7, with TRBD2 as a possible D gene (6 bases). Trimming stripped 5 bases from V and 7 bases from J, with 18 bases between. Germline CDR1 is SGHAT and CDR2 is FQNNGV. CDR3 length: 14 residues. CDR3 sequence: CASSISLAVGEQYF. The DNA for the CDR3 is TGTGCCAGCAGCATCTCCTTAGCGGTGGGGGAGCAGTACTTC. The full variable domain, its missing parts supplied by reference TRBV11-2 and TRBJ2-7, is EAGVAQSPRYKIIEKRQSVAFWCNPISGHATLYWYQQILGQGPKLLIQFQNNGVVDDSQLPKDRFSAERLKGVDSTLKIQPAKLEDSAVYLCASSISLAVGEQYFGPGTRLTVT.

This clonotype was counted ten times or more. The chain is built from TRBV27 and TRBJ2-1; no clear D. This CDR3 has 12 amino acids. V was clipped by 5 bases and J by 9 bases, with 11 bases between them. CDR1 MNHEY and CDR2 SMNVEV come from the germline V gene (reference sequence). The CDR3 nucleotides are TGTGCCAGCAGTCTGATGGGTATTGAGCAGTTCTTC. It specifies CASSLMGIEQFF.

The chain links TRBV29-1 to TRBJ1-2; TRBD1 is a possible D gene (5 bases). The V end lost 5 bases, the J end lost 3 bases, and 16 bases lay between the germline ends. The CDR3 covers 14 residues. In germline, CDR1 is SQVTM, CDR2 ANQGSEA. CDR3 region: CSVHRISGDYGYTF. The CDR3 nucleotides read TGCAGCGTTCATCGTATATCGGGGGACTATGGCTACACCTTC.

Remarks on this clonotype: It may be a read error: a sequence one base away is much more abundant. This chain's CDR3 is CSVEAWGSNYGYTF. The CDR3 nucleotides are TGCAGCGTTGAAGCCTGGGGCAGTAACTATGGCTACACCTTC. V usage is TRBV29-1 and J usage is TRBJ1-2; D perhaps matches TRBD1 (5 bases). The germline CDR1 and CDR2 sequences are SQVTM and ANQGSEA. The CDR3 sequence is 14 residues long. The V end lost 1 base, the J end lost 1 base, and 10 bases lay between the germline ends.

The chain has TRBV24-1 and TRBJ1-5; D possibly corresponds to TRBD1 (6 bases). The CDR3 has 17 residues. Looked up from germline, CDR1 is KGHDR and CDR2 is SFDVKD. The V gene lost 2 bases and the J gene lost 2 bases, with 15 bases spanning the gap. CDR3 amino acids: CATSDSPDRMGNQPQHF. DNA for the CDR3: TGTGCCACCAGTGATTCCCCGGACAGAATGGGCAATCAGCCCCAGCATTTT.

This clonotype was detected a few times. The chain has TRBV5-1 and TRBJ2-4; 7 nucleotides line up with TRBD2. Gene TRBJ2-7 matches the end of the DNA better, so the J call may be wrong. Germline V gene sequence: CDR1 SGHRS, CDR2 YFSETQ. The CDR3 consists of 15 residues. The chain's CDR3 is CASSLPAGELYEQYF. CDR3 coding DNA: TGCGCCAGCAGCTTGCCGGCGGGGGAACTCTACGAGCAGTACTTC.

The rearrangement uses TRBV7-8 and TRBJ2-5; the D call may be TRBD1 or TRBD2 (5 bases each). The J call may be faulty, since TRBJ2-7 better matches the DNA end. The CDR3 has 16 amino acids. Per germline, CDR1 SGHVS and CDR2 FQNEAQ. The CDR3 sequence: CASSLAVGTVFYEQYF. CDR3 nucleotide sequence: TGTGCCAGCAGCTTAGCAGTCGGGACGGTTTTTTACGAGCAGTACTTC.

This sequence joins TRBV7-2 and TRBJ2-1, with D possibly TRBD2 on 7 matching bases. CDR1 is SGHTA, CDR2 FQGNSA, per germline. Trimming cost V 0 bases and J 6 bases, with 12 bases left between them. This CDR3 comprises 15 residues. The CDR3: CASSLAGRGGNEQFF. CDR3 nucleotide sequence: TGTGCCAGCAGCTTAGCGGGGAGGGGGGGCAATGAGCAGTTCTTC.

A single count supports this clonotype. The DNA for the CDR3 is TGTGCCAGCGCGCGGAACTACAATGAGCAGTTCTTC. It encodes CASARNYNEQFF. This rearrangement joins TRBV28 to TRBJ2-1; D gene unclear. Trimming pared 8 bases from V and 3 bases from J, leaving 8 bases between. Looked up from germline, CDR1 is MDHEN and CDR2 is SYDVKM. CDR3 length equals 12 residues.

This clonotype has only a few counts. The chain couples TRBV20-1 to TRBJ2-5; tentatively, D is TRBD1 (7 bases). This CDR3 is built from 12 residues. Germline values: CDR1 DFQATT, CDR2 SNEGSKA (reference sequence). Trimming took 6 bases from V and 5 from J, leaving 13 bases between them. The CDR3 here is CSAEGAGETQYF. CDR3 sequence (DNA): TGCAGTGCCGAGGGGGCGGGGGAGACCCAGTACTTC.